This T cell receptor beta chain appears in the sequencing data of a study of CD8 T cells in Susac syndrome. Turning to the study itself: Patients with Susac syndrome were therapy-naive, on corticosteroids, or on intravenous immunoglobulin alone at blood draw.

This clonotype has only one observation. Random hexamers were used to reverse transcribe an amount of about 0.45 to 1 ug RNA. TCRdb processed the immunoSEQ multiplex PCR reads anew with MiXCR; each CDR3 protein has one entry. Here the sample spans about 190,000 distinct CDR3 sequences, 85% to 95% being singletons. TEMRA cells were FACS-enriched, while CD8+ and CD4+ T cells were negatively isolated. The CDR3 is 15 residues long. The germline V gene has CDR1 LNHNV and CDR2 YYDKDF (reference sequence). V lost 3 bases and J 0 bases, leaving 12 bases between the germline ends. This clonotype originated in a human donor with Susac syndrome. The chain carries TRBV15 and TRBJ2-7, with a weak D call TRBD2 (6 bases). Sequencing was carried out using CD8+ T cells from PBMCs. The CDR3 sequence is CATSSVGTYSYEQYF. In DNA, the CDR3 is TGTGCCACCAGCAGTGTGGGGACTTACTCCTACGAGCAGTACTTC.